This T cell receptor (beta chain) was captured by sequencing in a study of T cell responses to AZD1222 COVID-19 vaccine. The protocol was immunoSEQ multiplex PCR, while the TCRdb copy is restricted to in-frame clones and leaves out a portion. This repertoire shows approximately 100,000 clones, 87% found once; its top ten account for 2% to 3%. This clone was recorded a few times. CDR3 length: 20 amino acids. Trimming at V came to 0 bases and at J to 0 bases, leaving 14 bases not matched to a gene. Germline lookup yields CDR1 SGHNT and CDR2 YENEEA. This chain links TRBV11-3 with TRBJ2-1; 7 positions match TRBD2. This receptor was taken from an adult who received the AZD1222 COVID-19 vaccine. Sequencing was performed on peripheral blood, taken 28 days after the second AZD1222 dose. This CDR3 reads CASSLDSPLVGGSSYNEQFF. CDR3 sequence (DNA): TGTGCCAGCAGCTTAGATTCCCCCCTCGTGGGGGGGAGCTCCTACAATGAGCAGTTCTTC.